The T cell receptor beta chain under discussion was sequenced for a study of blood T cell repertoires in COVID-19. Study-level background: The United States, Italy and Spain were the sources of the acute and convalescent COVID-19 samples. T cells, B-cell-depleted T cells, or PBMCs supplied cDNA or gDNA.

Clones were read by immunoSEQ multiplex PCR, and TCRdb kept only the in-frame ones, dropping some. The repertoire holds around 300,000 clones, with around 90% as singletons. Seattle patients were enrolled while actively infected and followed longitudinally. Germline V gene data show CDR1 as SGHRS and CDR2 as YFSETQ. V trimming: 8 bases; J trimming: 5 bases; junction bases outside the gene matches: 10. The CDR3 extends over 13 amino acids. This TCR was sampled from a woman between 25 and 40 years old with COVID-19, enrolled during active disease. The sample comprised peripheral blood. The genes are TRBV5-1 and TRBJ2-7, with 7 bases lining up with TRBD1. CDR3 bases: TGCGCCAGTACCTATTTAGGGGGCAACGAGCAGTACTTC. Its translation: CASTYLGGNEQYF.